The clone carrying this T cell receptor (beta chain) has just a few counts. Unique molecular identifiers were used to barcode this TCRbeta library. TCRdb passed the PCR reads through MiXCR, listing each CDR3 protein once. The data show approximately 270,000 distinct CDR3 sequences, almost 10% seen once. This specimen belongs to a study of T-cell reconstitution after alpha-beta-depleted transplantation in children. This CDR3 has 16 residues. In germline, CDR1 is DFQATT, CDR2 SNEGSKA (reference sequence). Trimming removed 4 bases at V and 6 bases at J, with 22 bases between. This clonotype was obtained from a human donor who donated a stem cell graft to a child with SCID. Sequenced here: PBMCs from the stem cell graft donor, sampled from the stem cell graft. The chain combines TRBV20-1 with TRBJ1-5; tentatively, D is TRBD1 (6 bases). The CDR3 here is CSATDWTTGGGQPQHF. Here the CDR3 DNA reads TGCAGTGCTACGGATTGGACGACGGGGGGCGGTCAGCCCCAGCATTTT.